These 27 T cell receptor beta chains came from one sample sequenced in a study of blood T cell repertoires in COVID-19. Repertoires were generated with immunoSEQ multiplex PCR, while TCRdb's copy carries only in-frame clones and drops some. The sample yields 400,000 to 550,000 clones, approximately 90% seen once. The sample was PBMCs or T cells enriched from blood (not recorded which). The receptors stem from a woman aged 18-35 years with acute COVID-19.

The rearrangement uses TRBV9 and TRBJ2-7, with D uncertain. The CDR3 consists of 13 residues. The germline CDR1 and CDR2 sequences are SGDLS and YYNGEE. Trimming cost V 2 bases and J 6 bases, with 12 bases left between them. CDR3 loop: CASSVADRSEQYF. CDR3 nucleotides: TGTGCCAGCAGCGTGGCCGACCGGAGCGAGCAGTACTTC.

This chain links TRBV11-2 with TRBJ2-7, with TRBD1 identical over 10 bases. The CDR3 length is 17 residues. Trimming took 1 base from V and 2 from J; bases not matched to a gene: 8. Germline values: CDR1 SGHAT, CDR2 FQNNGV. The CDR3 protein is CASSLASPGQGPYEQYF. The CDR3 DNA sequence: TGTGCCAGCAGCTTAGCCTCCCCGGGACAGGGGCCCTACGAGCAGTACTTC.

In its sample, this clone was seen a few times. The genes are TRBV9 and TRBJ1-1; D is uncertain. Looked up from germline, CDR1 is SGDLS and CDR2 is YYNGEE. Trimming removed 1 base at V and 4 bases at J, with 8 bases between. The CDR3 sequence is 13 residues long. Here the CDR3 DNA reads TGTGCCAGCAGCGTATCGGAGGGCACTGAAGCTTTCTTT. This codes for CASSVSEGTEAFF.

The chain couples TRBV5-6 to TRBJ1-6, with D perhaps TRBD1 (6 bases). The germline V gene encodes CDR1 SGHDT and CDR2 YYEEEE. There are 15 residues in the CDR3. V was shortened by 3 bases and J by 7 bases, with 14 bases between the two germline ends. The CDR3 here is CASSSETGLNSPLHF. DNA for the CDR3: TGTGCCAGCAGCTCCGAAACAGGGTTGAATTCACCCCTCCACTTT.

V is TRBV10-3 and J is TRBJ1-2, with TRBD1 matching 7 bases. V gave up 4 bases and J gave up 0 bases; unmatched junction bases: 29. Germline V gives CDR1 ENHRY, CDR2 SYGVKD. CDR3 size: 23 residues. The CDR3 DNA is TGTGCCATCAGTGTACCCCGACAGGGTACGGCTACTCCCCACTACTCCTCTAACTATGGCTACACCTTC. This translates into CAISVPRQGTATPHYSSNYGYTF.

V gene TRBV3-1 (or the pseudogene TRBV3-2) combines with J gene TRBJ2-2, with 10 bases that match TRBD1. V lost 3 bases to trimming and J lost 6 bases; unmatched junction nucleotides: 4. CDR1 LGHDT and CDR2 YNNKEL come from the germline V gene (reference sequence). This CDR3 region has 15 residues. The CDR3 DNA reads TGTGCCAGCAGCCACTCGACAGGGGGCGCCGGGGAGCTGTTTTTT. Translation gives CASSHSTGGAGELFF.

In its sample, this clone was seen a few times. The rearrangement links TRBV28 to TRBJ1-5; weak D call: TRBD1 (6 bases). The germline V gene has CDR1 MDHEN and CDR2 SYDVKM. CDR3 length: 16 residues. The V and J ends lost 7 bases and 4 bases respectively, with 20 bases between them. This chain's CDR3 is CASNPRGRDGNQPQHF. The CDR3 DNA sequence: TGTGCCAGCAATCCCAGGGGCAGGGATGGTAATCAGCCCCAGCATTTT.

The gene calls are TRBV5-6 and TRBJ1-2; 8 bases agree with TRBD1. Trimming cost V 0 bases and J 1 base; bases outside gene matches: 2. CDR3 length equals 15 residues. Germline V gene data show CDR1 as SGHDT and CDR2 as YYEEEE. The CDR3 reads CASSLGTGGNYGYTF. For the CDR3, the DNA is TGTGCCAGCAGCTTGGGCACAGGGGGTAACTATGGCTACACCTTC.

This clone has only a few counts. J is TRBJ2-3 and V is TRBV30; 9 nucleotides match TRBD2. Germline V gives CDR1 GTSNPN, CDR2 SVGIG (reference sequence). The V and J ends lost 4 bases and 2 bases, in that order; junction bases with no gene match: 4. The CDR3 extends over 14 amino acids. As DNA, the CDR3 is TGTGCCTGGAATAGCGGGAGTTACACAGATACGCAGTATTTT. It codes for CAWNSGSYTDTQYF.

The chain recombines TRBV29-1 with TRBJ1-2, with 8 bases aligning to TRBD1. This CDR3 is 15 amino acids long. Germline trimming cut 4 bases from V and 4 bases from J; bases unmatched to any gene: 11. Looked up from germline, CDR1 is SQVTM and CDR2 is ANQGSEA. The CDR3 protein is CSVVTRDRGSYGYTF. The CDR3, as DNA: TGCAGCGTTGTTACCCGCGACAGGGGCTCCTATGGCTACACCTTC.

This chain uses TRBV5-1 with TRBJ1-2; 8 positions agree with TRBD1. This CDR3 has 15 residues. Germline CDR1 and CDR2: SGHRS and YFSETQ. The J segment lost 3 bases and the V segment lost 4 bases, leaving 8 bases of the junction unmatched. The CDR3 coding sequence is TGCGCCAGCAGCGAAACAGGGGGGACCTACTATGGCTACACCTTC. It codes for CASSETGGTYYGYTF.

The CDR3 nucleotides are TGTGCCAGCAGCTTCCTAGTAGCGGGAGGCACCTACAATGAGCAGTTCTTC. Amino acid sequence: CASSFLVAGGTYNEQFF. The V and J genes are TRBV7-7 and TRBJ2-1; 10 positions match TRBD2. Germline CDR1 SSHAT, CDR2 FNYEAQ (reference sequence). V lost 3 bases and J lost 2; bases outside the gene matches: 7. The CDR3 has 17 residues.

This clone was seen just once. V usage is TRBV6-5 and J usage is TRBJ1-2; D is possibly TRBD1 (6 bases). Germline CDR1 and CDR2: MNHEY and SVGAGI. Deletions cut 5 bases from V and 8 bases from J, with 15 bases between. The CDR3 spans 13 residues. The CDR3 region is CASSKQGIGGYTF. The CDR3, as DNA: TGTGCCAGCAGTAAACAGGGAATCGGCGGCTACACCTTC.

The chain recombines TRBV29-1 with TRBJ1-2, with D tentatively TRBD1 (5 bases). Trimming left V 3 bases short and J 7 bases short, with 12 bases between. This CDR3 is built from 12 residues. Germline loops: CDR1 SQVTM, CDR2 ANQGSEA. CDR3: CSVEYQGGGYTF. For the CDR3, the DNA is TGCAGCGTTGAGTACCAGGGAGGTGGCTACACCTTC.

The chain carries TRBV15 and TRBJ2-5; the match to TRBD2 covers 12 bases. Unmatched junction bases numbered 4, after V lost 4 bases and J lost 4 bases. Germline lookup yields CDR1 LNHNV and CDR2 YYDKDF (reference sequence). CDR3 length: 15 amino acids. The CDR3 nucleotides read TGTGCCACCAGCATAAAGGGACTAGCGGGAGAGACCCAGTACTTC. Amino acids: CATSIKGLAGETQYF. Full variable domain (outside the CDR3, taken from reference TRBV15 and TRBJ2-5): DAMVIQNPRYQVTQFGKPVTLSCSQTLNHNVMYWYQQKSSQAPKLLFHYYDKDFNNEADTPDNFQSRRPNTSFCFLDIRSPGLGDTAMYLCATSIKGLAGETQYFGPGTRLLVL.

The V gene is TRBV5-1, the J gene TRBJ1-3; D perhaps matches TRBD1 (6 bases). The CDR3 length is 18 residues. V lost 4 bases, J lost 0 bases, and 20 bases lay in between. The germline gives CDR1 SGHRS, CDR2 YFSETQ. The CDR3 region has the DNA TGCGCCAGCAGCCCAACCCCTATAGGACAGAACTCTGGAAACACCATATATTTT. Protein sequence: CASSPTPIGQNSGNTIYF.

The rearrangement links TRBV4-1 to TRBJ1-2; TRBD1 might be the D (5 bases). Germline V CDR1 and CDR2: MGHRA, YSYEKL. This CDR3 region has 15 residues. V dropped 3 bases and J dropped 2 bases, with 13 bases sitting between them. DNA of the CDR3: TGCGCCAGCAGCCAGGCCGACAGCCTAAACTATGGCTACACCTTC. Protein sequence: CASSQADSLNYGYTF.

The sample holds a few counts of this clone. V and J are TRBV10-3 and TRBJ2-7; 8 bases agree with TRBD2. This CDR3 is 15 amino acids long. V shed 2 bases and J 1 base; nucleotides not matched to a gene: 4. The germline V gene has CDR1 ENHRY and CDR2 SYGVKD. The CDR3 here is CAISEVAGMSYEQYF. In DNA form, the CDR3 reads TGTGCCATCAGTGAGGTAGCGGGAATGTCCTACGAGCAGTACTTC.

This clone has only a few counts. The CDR3 reads CASSQGQRGYTF. Written as DNA, the CDR3 is TGTGCCAGCAGCCAAGGACAGAGGGGCTACACCTTC. The chain links TRBV3-1 (or the pseudogene TRBV3-2) to TRBJ1-2; weak D call: TRBD1 (5 bases). The germline V gene encodes CDR1 LGHDT and CDR2 YNNKEL (reference sequence). Deletions cut 1 base from V and 8 bases from J, with 8 bases between. CDR3 size: 12 residues.

Remarks on this clone: Compared with germline, one end of the junction differs, possibly owing to a read error. The gene calls are TRBV7-2 and TRBJ2-1, with 11 positions matching TRBD2. The germline gives CDR1 SGHTA, CDR2 FQGNSA. CDR3 length: 17 residues. The CDR3: CASSPESLRRLAGSQLF. CDR3 coding DNA: TGTGCCAGCAGCCCCGAGTCTTTGCGGAGACTAGCGGGGTCCCAGCTCTTC.

This chain connects TRBV4-2 to TRBJ2-3; TRBD2 matches at 9 bases. Germline V gives CDR1 LGHNA, CDR2 YNFKEQ. The V gene end was trimmed by 0 bases and the J gene end by 5 bases; junction bases not matched to a gene: 12. The CDR3 is 18 residues long. The CDR3 region has the DNA TGTGCCAGCAGCCAAGATCTCCAAGGACTAGCGAGGATAGATACGCAGTATTTT. As protein: CASSQDLQGLARIDTQYF.

The chain is built from TRBV7-9 and TRBJ2-5; weak D call: TRBD1 (6 bases). V lost 11 bases and J 4 bases, leaving 11 bases between the germline ends. CDR1 SEHNR and CDR2 FQNEAQ come from the germline V gene (reference sequence). The CDR3 is made up of 11 amino acids. The CDR3 DNA reads as TGTGCCTGGGGGCTAGGAGAGACCCAGTACTTC. Translating it yields CAWGLGETQYF. Full variable domain (outside the CDR3, taken from reference TRBV7-9 and TRBJ2-5): DTGVSQNPRHKITKRGQNVTFRCDPISEHNRLYWYRQTLGQGPEFLTYFQNEAQLEKSRLLSDRFSAERPKGSFSTLEIQRTEQGDSAMYLCAWGLGETQYFGPGTRLLVL.

The V call is TRBV7-9, the J call TRBJ2-3, with 8 bases lining up with TRBD1. This CDR3 region has 15 residues. The V segment lost 5 bases and the J segment 3 bases; nucleotides outside the gene matches: 7. The germline CDR1 and CDR2 sequences are SEHNR and FQNEAQ (reference sequence). The CDR3 protein is CASSHGQGETDTQYF. Here the CDR3 DNA reads TGTGCCAGCAGCCATGGACAGGGAGAAACAGATACGCAGTATTTT.

The chain combines TRBV11-2 with TRBJ2-3, with 8 bases fitting TRBD1. Germline V gene sequence: CDR1 SGHAT, CDR2 FQNNGV. With 5 bases clipped from V and 1 base from J, the junction kept 5 bases outside the gene matches. This CDR3 spans 15 amino acids. The CDR3 DNA reads as TGTGCCAGCAGCCCCGGGACAGGAGGCACAGATACGCAGTATTTT. This codes for CASSPGTGGTDTQYF.

The chain recombines TRBV19 with TRBJ2-1, with TRBD1 as a possible D gene (6 bases). The V end was cut by 4 bases, the J end by 4 bases, with 11 bases between. Germline CDR1 reads LNHDA; CDR2 reads SQIVND (reference sequence). This CDR3 region has 14 residues. The CDR3 coding sequence is TGTGCCAGTAGTACGACAGGAAGGTACAATGAGCAGTTCTTC. Amino acids: CASSTTGRYNEQFF.

The J gene is TRBJ2-7, the V gene TRBV6-4, with TRBD2 matching over 11 bases. Germline values: CDR1 MRHNA, CDR2 SNTAGT. The CDR3 runs to 15 residues. The V and J ends lost 7 bases and 3 bases, in that order; junction bases with no gene match: 8. The CDR3 sequence: CASTISGTSGYEQYF. CDR3 in DNA: TGTGCCAGCACCATCTCCGGGACTAGCGGCTACGAGCAGTACTTC.

The chain uses TRBV18 and TRBJ1-1; 7 bases match TRBD1. The germline gives CDR1 KGHSH, CDR2 LQKENI. CDR3 length: 12 residues. Trimming at V came to 2 bases and at J to 9 bases, leaving 3 bases not matched to a gene. Here the CDR3 reads CASSPGTEKAFF. For the CDR3, the DNA is TGTGCCAGCTCACCAGGGACAGAGAAAGCTTTCTTT.